This T cell receptor (beta chain) stems from a study of blood T cell repertoires in COVID-19 (dated by TCRdb to about 2020). Describing the broader study: Samples covering the acute and convalescent phases of COVID-19 were provided by collaborators in the United States, Italy and Spain. The prospective study material was composed of cDNA or gDNA derived from T cells, B-cell-depleted T cells, or PBMCs. The dataset comprised deeply sampled blood TCRbeta repertoires from subjects exposed to, actively infected with, or recovered from COVID-19. The repertoires were released in a freely available public database meant as a resource for research on the immune response to SARS-CoV-2. The samples were drawn from the first 160 participants of the ongoing ImmuneRACE study and from some 1,300 subjects provided by 6 global collaborators. The sample metadata nearly always contained a de-identified subject ID, COVID-19 status, age in years and sex. Where HLA class I and class II types were available, the types were taken from metadata supplied by the sample provider, not from assay-based typing.

TCRbeta CDR3 regions were amplified from genomic DNA by means of the immunoSEQ Assay, a bias-controlled multiplex PCR. Concerning the study's data processing: The number of nucleated cells in each sample was estimated by amplification of reference gene primers within the assay. To quantify the absolute abundance of each unique TCRbeta CDR3 rearrangement, sequence reads were collapsed and filtered. Productive Simpson clonality was computed per sample as the square root of Simpson's diversity index over productive rearrangements. The source is immuneACCESS, and TCRdb retained only in-frame sequences with V and J called. Part of the clones is not carried over; for the studies checked, unresolved V genes explain less than half of this, and the remainder is unexplained. V and J calls and clone size are those listed in that table; D and trimming were worked out from the DNA. The sample contains hundreds of thousands of clones, approximately 78% of them found a single time. The ten biggest clones cover 5% of the sample.

Points on this clone: Its antigen has not been determined. Base qualities are not at hand, and no much larger clone is one base apart.

Trimming takes 4 bases off V and 2 bases off J; junction bases not matched to a gene: 13. The CDR3 covers 17 residues, taking in both the cysteine and the phenylalanine. Only the CDR3 DNA stays, 51 bases, in frame from base 1. The germline V gene specifies SGDLS as CDR1 and YYNGEE as CDR2. Participants in the prospective study were enrolled through a virtual design, were aged roughly 18 to 90 years, and lived in roughly 24 United States geographic areas. In the prospective study, cohorts were assigned on the basis of participant-reported clinical history obtained from a screening survey and a study questionnaire. A participant counted as exposed if, within 2 weeks of entering the study, that participant had been in contact with someone who had a PCR-confirmed or clinician-diagnosed COVID-19 case. In the prospective study, mobile phlebotomists collected whole blood, serum and a nasopharyngeal or oropharyngeal swab from each participant. Participants in the prospective study had the option to provide additional blood draws and questionnaires over a 2-month period. Blood samples from the prospective study were shipped frozen or at room temperature prior to DNA extraction.

What the work shows at the level of the full study, not this receptor alone: How much clinical and demographic metadata was included differed by source and by participant, and the metadata was provided uncurated.

This receptor was obtained from a man in his forties who had been exposed to COVID-19. The V and J segments used are TRBV9 and TRBJ1-1, and 8 junctional nucleotides match TRBD1. The sequenced material came from PBMCs or T cells enriched from blood (not recorded which). DNA sequence: TGTGCCAGCAGCACAACCGGGACAGGTGTGCGAAACACTGAAGCTTTCTTT. The resulting protein is CASSTTGTGVRNTEAFF.